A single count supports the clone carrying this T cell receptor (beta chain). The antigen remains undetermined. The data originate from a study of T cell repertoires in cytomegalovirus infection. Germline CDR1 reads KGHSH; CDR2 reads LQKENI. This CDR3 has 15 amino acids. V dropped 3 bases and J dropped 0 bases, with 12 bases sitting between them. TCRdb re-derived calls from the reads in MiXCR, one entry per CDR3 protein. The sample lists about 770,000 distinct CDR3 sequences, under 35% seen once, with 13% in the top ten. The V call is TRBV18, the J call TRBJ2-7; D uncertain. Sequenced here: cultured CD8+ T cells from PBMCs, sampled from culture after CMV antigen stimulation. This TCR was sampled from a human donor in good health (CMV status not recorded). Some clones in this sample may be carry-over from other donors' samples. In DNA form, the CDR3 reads TGTGCCAGCTCACCGATGGGCCGAGACTCCTACGAGCAGTACGTC. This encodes CASSPMGRDSYEQYV.